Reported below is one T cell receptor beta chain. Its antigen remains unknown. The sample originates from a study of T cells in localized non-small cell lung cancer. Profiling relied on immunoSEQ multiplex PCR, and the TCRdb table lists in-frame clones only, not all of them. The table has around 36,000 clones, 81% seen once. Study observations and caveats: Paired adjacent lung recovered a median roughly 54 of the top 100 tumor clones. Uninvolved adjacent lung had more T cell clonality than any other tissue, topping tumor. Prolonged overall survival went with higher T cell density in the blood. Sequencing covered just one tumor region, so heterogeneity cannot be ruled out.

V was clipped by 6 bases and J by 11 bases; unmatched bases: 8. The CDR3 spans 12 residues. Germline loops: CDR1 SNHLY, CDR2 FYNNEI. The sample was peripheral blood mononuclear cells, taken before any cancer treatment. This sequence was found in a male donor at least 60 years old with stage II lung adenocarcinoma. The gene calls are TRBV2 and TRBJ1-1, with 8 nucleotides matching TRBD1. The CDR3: CASRDTGGSAFF. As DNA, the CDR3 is TGTGCCAGCAGAGATACAGGGGGGTCGGCTTTCTTT.